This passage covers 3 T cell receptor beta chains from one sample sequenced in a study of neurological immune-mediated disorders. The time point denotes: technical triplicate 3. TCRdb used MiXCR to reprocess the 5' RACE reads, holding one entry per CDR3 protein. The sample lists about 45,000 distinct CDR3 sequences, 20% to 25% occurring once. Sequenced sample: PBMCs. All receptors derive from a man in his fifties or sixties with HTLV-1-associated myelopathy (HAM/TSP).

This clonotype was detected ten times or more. The CDR3 sequence: CSARPGLTSTDTQYF. DNA for the CDR3: TGCAGTGCTAGACCCGGACTTACTAGCACAGATACGCAGTATTTT. The chain has TRBV20-1 and TRBJ2-3; weak D call: TRBD2 (5 bases). Between the trimmed V and J ends, which lost 2 bases and 0 bases, there was a span of 12 bases. This CDR3 spans 15 amino acids. The V gene's germline CDR1 is DFQATT and CDR2 SNEGSKA (reference sequence).

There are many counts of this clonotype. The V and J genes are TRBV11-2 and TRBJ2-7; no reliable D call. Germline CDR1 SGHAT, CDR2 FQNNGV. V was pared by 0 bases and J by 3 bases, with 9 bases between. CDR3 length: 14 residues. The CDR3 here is CASSLDLRVYEQYF. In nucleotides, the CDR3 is TGTGCCAGCAGCTTAGATCTTAGGGTCTACGAGCAGTACTTC.

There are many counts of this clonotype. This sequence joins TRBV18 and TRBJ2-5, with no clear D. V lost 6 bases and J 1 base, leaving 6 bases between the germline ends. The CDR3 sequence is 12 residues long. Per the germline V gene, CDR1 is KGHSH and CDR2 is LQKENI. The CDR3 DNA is TGTGCCAGCTCTTCGGGCCAAGAGACCCAGTACTTC. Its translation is CASSSGQETQYF.